The source of this T cell receptor beta chain is a study of CD8+CD57+ T cells in acquired aplastic anemia. Overall study context: Sorted CD4+ and CD8+ cells gave a mean 3.2 ug DNA, range about 0.19 to 27.4 ug. Healthy donors averaged about 10 million reads for CD4+ cells. Study outcomes and limitations: Roughly 28 was the count of CD8+ CDR3 sequences that patients shared with controls. Patient and control CD8+ Simpson's diversity was not significantly different.

On this clonotype itself: Its antigen remains unidentified.

Trimming removed 4 bases from V and 7 bases from J; junction bases left unmatched: 8. Per germline, CDR1 SGHTA and CDR2 FQGNSA. The CDR3 has 15 residues. For CDR3 and TCR beta VDJ profiling, genomic DNA was the template used. A single record per CDR3 protein comes from TCRdb applying MiXCR to the reads. The sample has roughly 420,000 distinct CDR3 sequences, 55% to 75% seen once; the top ten hold 3% to 4.5%. The chain joins TRBV7-2 to TRBJ2-1, with 9 bases lining up with TRBD2. The sequence was obtained from a human donor in good health, serving as a control. Sequencing used sorted CD4+, CD8+, or CD8+CD57+ T cells (not recorded which) from PBMCs. The CDR3 nucleotides are TGTGCCAGCAGCTCCGGCGGGGGGGCGGGGAATGAGCAGTTCTTC. Protein sequence: CASSSGGGAGNEQFF.